The clone carrying this T cell receptor (beta chain) was observed a single time. Its antigen is as yet unknown. The data stem from a study of OX40 agonist ivuxolimab in advanced cancers. Overall study context: Those enrolled were about 82% male, with a mean age of about 66 years and ages from roughly 23 to 79. Study-wide points: There was clonal expansion of CD4+ and CD8+ blood T cells by week 6 at 0.1 to 3.0 mg/kg. No antigen was identified for the clonally expanded peripheral T cells.

Trimming removed 7 bases from V and 3 bases from J, with 9 bases in between. The CDR3 sequence is 13 residues long. The germline CDR1 and CDR2 sequences are ENHRY and SYGVKD. Clones were read by immunoSEQ multiplex PCR, and TCRdb kept only the in-frame ones, dropping some. Of about 61,000 clones listed, about 90% are singletons. V gene TRBV10-3 combines with J gene TRBJ1-4; TRBD1 is a possible D gene (5 bases). This clonotype originated in an adult with an advanced solid tumor such as melanoma, head and neck, liver or kidney cancer. The sequencing used CD4+ or CD8+ T cells sorted from blood, collected in a trial of the OX40 agonist ivuxolimab. The CDR3 DNA reads as TGTGCCATCACGTCGGGGGCTAATGAAAAACTGTTTTTT. This gives the protein CAITSGANEKLFF.